There are a few counts of the clone carrying this T cell receptor beta chain. Its antigen is unidentified. The entry originates in a study of response to subunit inactivated influenza vaccine. Study findings and constraints: Authors suggested few new T cells are recruited by each seasonal influenza vaccination.

TCRdb analysed the RT-PCR reads with MiXCR anew, one entry per CDR3 protein. Here the sample spans about 650,000 distinct CDR3 sequences, about a sixth being singletons. The germline gives CDR1 MDHEN, CDR2 SYDVKM. V was clipped by 3 bases and J by 1 base, with 9 bases between them. The CDR3 contains 15 residues. The J gene is TRBJ2-2, the V gene TRBV28; no reliable D call. The receptor's source is a middle-aged man who received an inactivated influenza vaccine. The material was PBMCs from blood, obtained 12 days after vaccination. For the CDR3, the DNA is TGTGCCAGCAGTTTTTCTGGCGGGAACACCGGGGAGCTGTTTTTT. Translated, it gives CASSFSGGNTGELFF.